The 9 T cell receptor beta chains in this list originate from one sample, sequenced in a study of T cells after yellow fever vaccination. TCRdb called the 5' RACE reads again in MiXCR, with one record for every CDR3 protein. The sample carries 170,000 or so distinct CDR3 sequences, 7% to 10% recorded once. The sample here was CD8+ T cells sorted from PBMCs, taken 45 days after the yellow fever booster vaccination. The receptors stem from a young man who received the YFV17D yellow fever vaccine.

A few counts support this clonotype. J is TRBJ1-1 and V is TRBV7-9; D ambiguous. This CDR3 spans 17 amino acids. V was trimmed by 2 bases and J by 4 bases, leaving 20 bases between them. In germline, CDR1 is SEHNR, CDR2 FQNEAQ (reference sequence). The chain's CDR3 is CASSLSGRRIVTTEAFF. The DNA for the CDR3 is TGTGCCAGCAGCTTAAGCGGCAGACGAATAGTAACCACTGAAGCTTTCTTT.

The chain links TRBV5-1 to TRBJ2-1; TRBD2 agrees at 10 bases. The junction had 10 bases not matched to a gene; V was cut back by 4 bases and J by 3 bases. CDR1 SGHRS and CDR2 YFSETQ come from the germline V gene. The CDR3 totals 17 residues. The CDR3 protein is CASSPRTSGDHYNEQFF. The CDR3, as DNA: TGCGCCAGCAGCCCTAGAACTAGCGGGGACCACTACAATGAGCAGTTCTTC.

Ten or more counts support this clonotype. The chain is built from TRBV4-2 and TRBJ2-7; 7 nucleotides line up with TRBD2. Germline assignment: CDR1 LGHNA and CDR2 YNFKEQ. CDR3 length equals 13 residues. V gave up 3 bases and J gave up 3 bases; unmatched junction bases: 2. The CDR3 is CASSQASGYEQYF. DNA of the CDR3: TGTGCCAGCAGCCAGGCTAGCGGCTACGAGCAGTACTTC.

The sample holds a few counts of this clonotype. The V call is TRBV3-1, the J call TRBJ1-4; tentative D call: TRBD1 (5 bases). The CDR3 is 20 residues long. From germline, CDR1 is LGHDT and CDR2 YNNKEL (reference sequence). Trimming cost V 1 base and J 0 bases, with 21 bases left between them. This chain's CDR3 is CASSQVPYRDRDATNEKLFF. The CDR3 nucleotides read TGTGCCAGCAGCCAAGTGCCGTACCGGGACCGAGATGCAACTAATGAAAAACTGTTTTTT.

The gene calls are TRBV5-5 and TRBJ2-3; maybe TRBD1 (5 bases). The CDR3 consists of 15 residues. Germline assignment: CDR1 SGHKS and CDR2 YYEKEE (reference sequence). V was clipped by 4 bases and J by 0 bases, with 12 bases between them. The CDR3: CASSRWGPSTDTQYF. CDR3 sequence (DNA): TGTGCCAGCAGCCGGTGGGGCCCAAGCACAGATACGCAGTATTTT.

The chain uses TRBV3-2 and TRBJ2-7. TRBV3-2 is annotated as a pseudogene. The CDR3 loop spans 12 amino acids. In DNA, the CDR3 is TGTGCCAGCAGCCAAGGTCGCGTAGTGCAGTACGTC. Translation gives CASSQGRVVQYV.

This clonotype came up a few times. This chain connects TRBV19 to TRBJ2-3; a weak D match, TRBD2 (6 bases). Trimming took 7 bases from V and 3 from J, leaving 8 bases between them. This CDR3 region has 12 residues. Germline V gene data show CDR1 as LNHDA and CDR2 as SQIVND (reference sequence). The CDR3 region is CASNGGTDTQYF. The CDR3 DNA follows: TGTGCCAGTAACGGGGGAACAGATACGCAGTATTTT. The whole variable domain, filled in from reference TRBV19 and TRBJ2-3, reads DGGITQSPKYLFRKEGQNVTLSCEQNLNHDAMYWYRQDPGQGLRLIYYSQIVNDFQKGDIAEGYSVSREKKESFPLTVTSAQKNPTAFYLCASNGGTDTQYFGPGTRLTVL.

This clonotype has a handful of counts. As DNA, the CDR3 is TGTGCCAGCAACCCGGGGGGCGCCTACAATGAGCAGTTCTTC. Protein: CASNPGGAYNEQFF. The J gene is TRBJ2-1, the V gene TRBV27, with D maybe TRBD2 (7 bases). The CDR3 covers 14 residues. Trimming removed 7 bases from V and 2 bases from J, with 12 bases in between. Germline assignment: CDR1 MNHEY and CDR2 SMNVEV (reference sequence).

V gene TRBV20-1 combines with J gene TRBJ1-1, with D perhaps TRBD1 (5 bases). Germline V gives CDR1 DFQATT, CDR2 SNEGSKA (reference sequence). V dropped 5 bases and J dropped 7 bases, with 23 bases sitting between them. CDR3 size: 15 residues. The CDR3 sequence: CSAGDTGPVGIEAFF. Written as DNA, the CDR3 is TGCAGTGCTGGGGATACAGGTCCGGTAGGGATTGAAGCTTTCTTT.